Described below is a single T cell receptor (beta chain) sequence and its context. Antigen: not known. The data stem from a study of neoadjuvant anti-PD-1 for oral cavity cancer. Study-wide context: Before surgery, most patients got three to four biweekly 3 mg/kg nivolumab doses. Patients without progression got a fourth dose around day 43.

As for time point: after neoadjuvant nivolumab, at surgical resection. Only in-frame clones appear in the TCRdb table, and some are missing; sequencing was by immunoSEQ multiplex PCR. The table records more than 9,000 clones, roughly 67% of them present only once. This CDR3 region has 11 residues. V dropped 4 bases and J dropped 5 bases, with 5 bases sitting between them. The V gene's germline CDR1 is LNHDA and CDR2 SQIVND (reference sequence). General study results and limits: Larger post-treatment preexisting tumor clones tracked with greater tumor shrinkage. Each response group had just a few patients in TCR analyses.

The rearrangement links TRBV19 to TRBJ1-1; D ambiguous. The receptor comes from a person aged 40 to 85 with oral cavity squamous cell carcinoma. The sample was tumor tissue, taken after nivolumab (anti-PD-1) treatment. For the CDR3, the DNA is TGTGCCAGTAGTAGGGTTACTGAAGCTTTCTTT. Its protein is CASSRVTEAFF. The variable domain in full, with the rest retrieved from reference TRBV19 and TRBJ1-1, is DGGITQSPKYLFRKEGQNVTLSCEQNLNHDAMYWYRQDPGQGLRLIYYSQIVNDFQKGDIAEGYSVSREKKESFPLTVTSAQKNPTAFYLCASSRVTEAFFGQGTRLTVV.